Listed below are T cell receptor beta chains from one sample, sequenced in a study of blood T cell repertoires in COVID-19. This table comes from immunoSEQ multiplex PCR, and its TCRdb copy is limited to in-frame clones, with some not included. The sample lists about 270,000 clones, 88% occurring once. Sequences were obtained from PBMCs or T cells enriched from blood (not recorded which). All receptors derive from a woman in her forties or fifties who had recovered from COVID-19. CDR3s include the opening cysteine and the closing phenylalanine or tryptophan. A D gene is named only where the DNA matches it firmly. Only some rows state a clone size, as once, few, many or a class for expanded clones.

V,J,D,size,CDR3,DNA
TRBV28,TRBJ1-2,-,-,CASSFRGREVLGYTF,TGTGCCAGCAGTTTCCGAGGCAGGGAGGTCCTTGGCTACACCTTC
TRBV4-3,TRBJ2-7,TRBD2,-,CASSQVAGGPYEQYF,TGCGCCAGCAGCCAAGTAGCGGGAGGTCCCTACGAGCAGTACTTC
TRBV15,TRBJ2-5,-,-,CATSRSLGPQETQYF,TGTGCCACCAGCCGCTCCCTTGGGCCCCAAGAGACCCAGTACTTC
TRBV7-8,TRBJ2-1,TRBD2,once,CASSLGGTSGRANEQFF,TGTGCCAGCAGCTTAGGGGGGACTAGCGGGAGGGCCAATGAGCAGTTCTTC
TRBV3-1/TRBV3-2,TRBJ2-1,-,-,CASSQSLMRRARNEQFF,TGTGCCAGCAGCCAAAGTTTAATGCGGAGGGCTCGGAATGAGCAGTTCTTC
TRBV20-1,TRBJ1-2,-,-,CSARTAYGYTF,TGCAGTGCACGGACAGCCTATGGCTACACCTTC
TRBV4-2,TRBJ1-1,TRBD1,few,CASSQAHWGQGPTEAFF,TGTGCCAGCAGCCAAGCTCACTGGGGACAGGGGCCCACTGAAGCTTTCTTT
TRBV28,TRBJ1-4,TRBD1,once,CASSPNRQGAKKLFF,TGTGCCAGCAGCCCCAATCGACAGGGAGCTAAAAAACTGTTTTTT
TRBV6-5,TRBJ1-2,-,-,CASTRTIPDQYGYTF,TGTGCCAGCACCCGGACAATACCCGATCAATATGGCTACACCTTC
TRBV5-1,TRBJ2-3,-,-,CASSLVITDTQYF,TGCGCCAGCAGCTTGGTCATCACAGATACGCAGTATTTT
TRBV6-5,TRBJ2-1,-,-,CASRLKSSYNEQFF,TGTGCCAGCAGGCTAAAGAGCTCCTACAATGAGCAGTTCTTC
TRBV5-1,TRBJ2-5,TRBD1,-,CASSTGRGTGSFRDQYF,TGCGCCAGCAGCACCGGTAGGGGGACAGGGTCCTTTCGTGACCAGTACTTC
TRBV7-2,TRBJ2-6,TRBD1,-,CASSLPGTGSSGANVLTF,TGTGCCAGCAGCCTACCCGGGACAGGGAGCTCTGGGGCCAACGTCCTGACTTTC
TRBV7-9,TRBJ1-1,-,-,CASSLVAGATEAFF,TGTGCCAGCAGCTTAGTAGCAGGGGCCACTGAAGCTTTCTTT
TRBV5-8,TRBJ2-1,TRBD1,-,CASSPYTGTGRNEQFF,TGTGCCAGCAGCCCATACACCGGGACAGGGAGGAATGAGCAGTTCTTC
TRBV27,TRBJ2-6,-,-,CASRQTSSGANVLTF,TGTGCCAGCAGACAAACAAGCTCTGGGGCCAACGTCCTGACTTTC
TRBV5-4,TRBJ1-1,-,-,CASSLRGINTEAFF,TGTGCCAGCAGCTTAAGGGGCATAAACACTGAAGCTTTCTTT
TRBV28,TRBJ1-1,-,-,CASSPIEGVTEAFF,TGTGCCAGCAGTCCTATTGAAGGGGTGACTGAAGCTTTCTTT
TRBV7-2,TRBJ2-7,-,once,CASSPTSGSYEQYF,TGTGCCAGCAGCCCCACGAGCGGGTCCTACGAGCAGTACTTC
TRBV2,TRBJ1-3,-,-,CASSQGLSGNTIYF,TGTGCCAGCAGTCAGGGTCTCTCTGGAAACACCATATATTTT
TRBV14,TRBJ2-1,-,once,CASSQDTLVNEQFF,TGTGCCAGCAGTCAAGACACACTAGTAAATGAGCAGTTCTTC
TRBV28,TRBJ2-5,TRBD1,-,CASINTGGGGETQYF,TGTGCCAGCATCAATACAGGGGGCGGAGGAGAGACCCAGTACTTC
TRBV7-8,TRBJ1-6,-,-,CASSFNVGVNSPLHF,TGTGCCAGCAGCTTTAATGTGGGAGTAAATTCACCCCTCCACTTT
TRBV28,TRBJ1-2,-,once,CASSFEQANYGYTF,TGTGCCAGCAGTTTCGAACAGGCTAACTATGGCTACACCTTC
TRBV6-5,TRBJ1-5,-,-,CASREIGVSNQPQHF,TGTGCCAGCCGCGAGATAGGGGTTAGCAATCAGCCCCAGCATTTT
TRBV28,TRBJ1-3,TRBD1,-,CASSFTDRAGNTIYF,TGTGCCAGCAGTTTCACGGACAGGGCTGGAAACACCATATATTTT
TRBV9,TRBJ2-5,TRBD2,-,CASGRLAGPKETQYF,TGTGCCAGCGGCCGACTAGCGGGACCCAAAGAGACCCAGTACTTC
TRBV7-2,TRBJ2-3,TRBD2,-,CASGAGATDTQYF,TGTGCCAGCGGAGCGGGGGCCACAGATACGCAGTATTTT
TRBV6-6,TRBJ1-4,TRBD1,-,CASRSGTANEKLFF,TGTGCCAGCAGATCCGGGACAGCTAATGAAAAACTGTTTTTT
TRBV3-1/TRBV3-2,TRBJ1-5,-,-,CASSSSGYQPQHF,TGTGCCAGCAGCTCCAGCGGATATCAGCCCCAGCATTTT
TRBV19,TRBJ1-1,-,-,CASKGQLNTEAFF,TGTGCCAGTAAGGGACAACTGAACACTGAAGCTTTCTTT
TRBV7-9,TRBJ2-7,TRBD1,-,CASSYLGWDRAYEQYF,TGTGCCAGCAGCTACCTTGGGTGGGACAGGGCCTACGAGCAGTACTTC
TRBV6-5,TRBJ1-1,-,-,CASSFTVNTEAFF,TGTGCCAGCAGTTTTACAGTGAACACTGAAGCTTTCTTT
TRBV5-1,TRBJ2-5,TRBD2,-,CASSLPSGRVETQYF,TGCGCCAGCAGCTTACCTAGCGGGAGGGTTGAGACCCAGTACTTC
TRBV7-3,TRBJ1-1,-,few,CASSLSIGGATEAFF,TGTGCCAGCAGCTTAAGTATTGGGGGGGCCACTGAAGCTTTCTTT
TRBV3-1/TRBV3-2,TRBJ1-1,-,-,CASRFSQREAEAFF,TGTGCCAGCAGATTTTCACAGCGGGAGGCTGAAGCTTTCTTT
TRBV6-4,TRBJ2-1,-,-,CASSDGQSSYNEQFF,TGTGCCAGCAGTGACGGGCAGAGCTCCTACAATGAGCAGTTCTTC
TRBV29-1,TRBJ1-2,-,-,CSVPGGVTGYTF,TGCAGCGTTCCGGGAGGGGTTACTGGCTACACCTTC
TRBV2,TRBJ2-5,-,-,CASSDLGRETQYF,TGTGCCAGCAGTGACCTGGGGAGGGAGACCCAGTACTTC
TRBV18,TRBJ2-1,TRBD2,once,CASSPSGNNEQFF,TGTGCCAGCTCACCGAGCGGGAACAATGAGCAGTTCTTC
TRBV28,TRBJ2-1,TRBD1,-,CASSFRDRRFNEQFF,TGTGCCAGCAGTTTCCGGGACAGACGATTCAATGAGCAGTTCTTC
TRBV24-1,TRBJ1-1,-,-,CATINVRTEAFF,TGTGCCACCATAAACGTCAGGACAGAAGCTTTCTTT
TRBV7-9,TRBJ2-3,TRBD2,-,CASSPLAGITDTQYF,TGTGCCAGCAGCCCCCTAGCGGGGATCACAGATACGCAGTATTTT
TRBV7-2,TRBJ2-7,TRBD2,-,CASSPGLAGPEQYF,TGTGCCAGCAGCCCTGGACTAGCGGGCCCCGAGCAGTACTTC
TRBV28,TRBJ1-2,TRBD1,-,CASSGGGDYGYTF,TGTGCCAGCAGTGGAGGGGGCGACTATGGCTACACCTTC
TRBV28,TRBJ1-3,TRBD1,-,CASSLYQDRAGNTIYF,TGTGCCAGCAGTTTATACCAGGACAGGGCTGGAAACACCATATATTTT
TRBV3-1/TRBV3-2,TRBJ2-2,TRBD2,many,CASSPSGNTGELFF,TGTGCCAGCAGTCCTAGCGGAAACACCGGGGAGCTGTTTTTT
TRBV6-2/TRBV6-3,TRBJ2-4,TRBD1,-,CASSWDRAPLAKNIQYF,TGTGCCAGCAGTTGGGACAGGGCTCCTTTAGCCAAAAACATTCAGTACTTC
TRBV30,TRBJ2-3,TRBD2,-,CAWSVGTSGADTQYF,TGTGCCTGGAGTGTCGGGACTAGCGGCGCCGATACGCAATATTTT
TRBV27,TRBJ2-7,TRBD2,few,CASSPGGPFYEQYF,TGTGCCAGCAGCCCGGGAGGGCCCTTTTACGAGCAGTACTTC
TRBV30,TRBJ2-1,-,-,CAWSATGAGGDEQFF,TGTGCCTGGAGTGCTACCGGGGCCGGCGGGGATGAGCAGTTCTTC
TRBV3-1/TRBV3-2,TRBJ2-1,TRBD2,-,CASSRGGMQRDHNEQFF,TGTGCCAGCAGTCGTGGGGGTATGCAGCGGGACCACAATGAGCAGTTCTTC
TRBV30,TRBJ1-4,TRBD1,-,CAWGQGEKLFF,TGTGCCTGGGGACAGGGAGAAAAACTGTTTTTT
TRBV19,TRBJ2-2,TRBD1,once,CASQDRGVVGELFF,TGTGCCAGTCAGGACAGGGGTGTTGTTGGGGAGCTGTTTTTT
TRBV6-2/TRBV6-3,TRBJ1-1,-,-,CASSQAVGGAFF,TGTGCCAGCAGTCAAGCTGTCGGCGGGGCTTTCTTT
TRBV5-5,TRBJ2-5,-,-,CASSPTPRQDQETQYF,TGTGCCAGCAGCCCAACCCCCCGACAGGACCAAGAGACCCAGTACTTC